Below, 9 T cell receptor beta chains from the same sample are listed, as sequenced in a study of T cell repertoires in cytomegalovirus infection. Using its own MiXCR run on the reads, TCRdb lists one record per CDR3 protein. Of 560,000 or so distinct CDR3 sequences in the sample, 16% are singletons; the top ten hold 20% to 30%. Sequencing was carried out using CD8+ T cells from PBMCs. The receptors stem from a human donor in good health (CMV status not recorded). Some clones in this sample may be carry-over from other donors' samples.

This clonotype was recorded many times. The genes are TRBV7-3 and TRBJ1-5, with D unclear. The germline CDR1 and CDR2 sequences are SGHTA and FQGTGA. CDR3 size: 14 residues. Deletions cut 6 bases from V and 3 bases from J, with 12 bases between. The CDR3 coding sequence is TGTGCCAGCAGTCGTCACCGATCCAATCAGCCCCAGCATTTT. Protein: CASSRHRSNQPQHF.

This clonotype showed up many times. The chain combines TRBV6-6 with TRBJ2-7; D remains unclear. CDR1 and CDR2 from the germline V gene are MNHNY and SVGAGI (reference sequence). This CDR3 region has 14 residues. Trimming took 3 bases from V and 0 from J, leaving 9 bases between them. The CDR3 spells CASSYTQSSYEQYF. The CDR3 DNA sequence: TGTGCCAGCAGTTATACACAGAGCTCCTACGAGCAGTACTTC.

The chain links TRBV10-3 to TRBJ2-7, with 9 bases matching TRBD2. The junction had 9 bases not matched to a gene; V was cut back by 2 bases and J by 7 bases. The CDR3 is 15 amino acids. CDR1 and CDR2 (germline): ENHRY, SYGVKD. CDR3: CAISEGASGINEQYF. CDR3 coding DNA: TGTGCCATCAGTGAGGGGGCTAGCGGGATTAATGAGCAGTACTTC.

This clonotype turned up a few times. This sequence joins TRBV29-1 and TRBJ2-7, with a possible D match to TRBD1 (6 bases). The CDR3 is made up of 12 amino acids. Germline V CDR1 and CDR2: SQVTM, ANQGSEA. Deletions cut 4 bases from V and 2 bases from J, with 9 bases between. In nucleotides, the CDR3 is TGCAGCGTTGGGGACACCCCCTACGAGCAGTACTTC. It translates to CSVGDTPYEQYF.

Worth noting for this clonotype: This may be a read error: a much more frequent sequence differs by one nucleotide. The chain joins TRBV7-3 to TRBJ2-3; D remains ambiguous. The germline V gene encodes CDR1 SGHTA and CDR2 FQGTGA. The CDR3 length is 15 residues. The CDR3 DNA follows: TGTGCCAGCAGCCCCCGCGGCCTTGGCACAGATATGCAGTATTTT. It encodes CASSPRGLGTDMQYF.

At least ten counts were recorded for this clonotype. The V call is TRBV19, the J call TRBJ2-1, with 7 bases fitting TRBD2. Germline CDR1 and CDR2: LNHDA and SQIVND (reference sequence). This CDR3 has 15 amino acids. J lost 4 bases, V lost 1 base, and 4 bases had no gene match. DNA for the CDR3: TGTGCCAGTAGTATAGTGCTAGCGGAATACAATGAGCAGTTCTTC. The encoded protein is CASSIVLAEYNEQFF.

This clonotype was seen a handful of times. V is TRBV7-3 and J is TRBJ1-1; D remains unclear. CDR1 and CDR2 from the germline V gene are SGHTA and FQGTGA. Trimming cost V 4 bases and J 4 bases, with 22 bases left between them. CDR3 length: 17 amino acids. Written as DNA, the CDR3 is TGTGCCAGCAGCTCGCGGACTTTAGAGGGTTTGGGCACTGAAGCTTTCTTT. It is translated as CASSSRTLEGLGTEAFF.

This clonotype was observed a few times. This chain uses TRBV28 with TRBJ1-1; no clear D. Germline values: CDR1 MDHEN, CDR2 SYDVKM. Trimming removed 7 bases from V and 3 bases from J, with 9 bases in between. This CDR3 region has 12 residues. Here the CDR3 reads CASKARYTEAFF. The CDR3 region has the DNA TGTGCCAGCAAGGCGAGATACACTGAAGCTTTCTTT.

This chain joins TRBV27 and TRBJ2-3; 7 nucleotides line up with TRBD2. Germline CDR1 reads MNHEY; CDR2 reads SMNVEV (reference sequence). The CDR3 is made up of 14 amino acids. V lost 5 bases, J lost 5 bases, and 7 bases stayed unmatched. The CDR3 region has the DNA TGTGCCAGCAGTATGCGGGAGAATGTAGATACGCAGTATTTT. Residues: CASSMRENVDTQYF.